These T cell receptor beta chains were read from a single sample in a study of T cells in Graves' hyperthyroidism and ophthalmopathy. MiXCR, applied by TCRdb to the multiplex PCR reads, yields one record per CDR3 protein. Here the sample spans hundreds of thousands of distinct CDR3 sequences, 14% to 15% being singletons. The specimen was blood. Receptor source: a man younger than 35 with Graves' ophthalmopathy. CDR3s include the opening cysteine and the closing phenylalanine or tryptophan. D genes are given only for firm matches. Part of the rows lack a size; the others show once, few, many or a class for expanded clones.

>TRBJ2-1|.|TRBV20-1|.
CSASRRASYNEQFF
TGCAGTGCTAGTAGGAGGGCCTCCTACAATGAGCAGTTCTTC
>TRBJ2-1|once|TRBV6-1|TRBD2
CASRGLAGVYNEQFF
TGTGCCAGCAGGGGACTAGCGGGGGTATACAATGAGCAGTTCTTC
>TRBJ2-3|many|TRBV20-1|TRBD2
CSALMGRTSGRAVVDTQYF
TGCAGTGCTCTCATGGGCCGGACTAGCGGGAGGGCCGTGGTAGATACGCAGTATTTT
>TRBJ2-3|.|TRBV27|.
CASSPGYEQYFGPGTDTQYF
.
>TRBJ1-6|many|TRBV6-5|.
CASSYEGVNSPLHF
TGTGCCAGCAGTTACGAGGGGGTTAATTCACCCCTCCACTTT
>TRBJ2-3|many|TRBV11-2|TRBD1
CASSQSRDRVLTRTDTQYF
TGTGCCAGCAGCCAATCCCGGGACAGGGTGTTAACACGCACAGATACGCAGTATTTT
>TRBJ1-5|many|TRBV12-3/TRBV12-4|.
CASSWAVGNQPQHF
TGTGCCAGCAGTTGGGCGGTCGGCAATCAGCCCCAGCATTTT
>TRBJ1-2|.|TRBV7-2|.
CASKMNPPGGYTF
TGTGCCAGCAAGATGAACCCCCCGGGTGGCTACACCTTC
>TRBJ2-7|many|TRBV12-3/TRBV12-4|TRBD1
CASSPGQGFPYEQYF
TGTGCCAGCAGTCCGGGACAGGGGTTCCCCTACGAGCAGTACTTC
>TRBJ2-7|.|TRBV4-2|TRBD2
CASSQDPLAGGPDSYEQYF
TGTGCCAGCAGCCAAGATCCCCTCGCGGGAGGTCCCGACTCCTACGAGCAGTACTTC
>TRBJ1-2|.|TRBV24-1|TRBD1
CATSDFDRGRYTF
TGTGCCACCAGTGATTTTGACAGGGGACGCTACACCTTC
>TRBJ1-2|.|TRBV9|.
CASSVGHSQDGYTF
TGTGCCAGCAGCGTGGGACACTCTCAGGATGGCTACACCTTC
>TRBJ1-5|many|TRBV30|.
CAWSHGKDQPQHF
TGTGCCTGGAGTCACGGGAAGGATCAGCCCCAGCATTTT
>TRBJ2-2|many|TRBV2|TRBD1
CASTWTGPTGELFF
TGTGCCAGCACTTGGACAGGACCCACCGGGGAGCTGTTTTTT
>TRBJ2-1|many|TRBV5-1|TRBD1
CASSLGQGYDEQFF
TGCGCCAGCAGCCTGGGACAGGGTTACGATGAGCAGTTCTTC
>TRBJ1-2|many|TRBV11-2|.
CASSSNRDGYTF
TGTGCCAGCAGCTCAAACAGGGATGGCTACACCTTC
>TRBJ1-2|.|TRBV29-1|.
CSVALTGHYGYTF
TGCAGCGTCGCCCTGACAGGCCATTATGGCTACACCTTC
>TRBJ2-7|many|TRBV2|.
CASRVTYEQYF
TGTGCCAGCAGGGTAACCTACGAGCAGTACTTC
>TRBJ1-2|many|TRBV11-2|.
CASSLELSDYGYTF
TGTGCCAGCAGCTTAGAATTAAGTGACTATGGCTACACCTTC
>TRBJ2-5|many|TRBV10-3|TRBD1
CAISEDRGPETQYF
TGTGCCATCAGTGAAGACAGGGGGCCGGAGACCCAGTACTTC
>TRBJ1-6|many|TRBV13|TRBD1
CASSSGTDNSPLHF
TGTGCCAGCAGCTCCGGGACAGATAATTCACCCCTCCACTTT
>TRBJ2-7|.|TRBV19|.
CASSTETDSSYEQYF
TGTGCCAGTAGTACCGAGACCGATAGCTCCTACGAGCAGTACTTC
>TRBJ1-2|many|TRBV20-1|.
CSAARDSLGYTF
TGCAGTGCTGCCCGTGACAGTTTAGGCTACACCTTC
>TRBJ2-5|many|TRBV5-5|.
CASSLYVGATQETQYF
TGTGCCAGCAGCTTGTACGTAGGGGCTACCCAAGAGACCCAGTACTTC
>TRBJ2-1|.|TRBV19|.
CASSIDVAYEQFF
TGTGCCAGTAGTATAGATGTTGCGTATGAGCAGTTCTTC
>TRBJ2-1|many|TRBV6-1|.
CASRDRGPYNEQFF
TGTGCCAGCAGGGATCGGGGGCCTTACAATGAGCAGTTCTTC
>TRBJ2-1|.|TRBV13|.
CASSLPSPPPYNEQFF
TGTGCCAGCAGCTTACCCTCGCCCCCCCCCTACAATGAGCAGTTCTTC
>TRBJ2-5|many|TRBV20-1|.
CSPLAEQETQYF
TGCAGCCCCCTGGCGGAACAAGAGACCCAGTACTTC
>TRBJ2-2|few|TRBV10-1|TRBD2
CASSAGREGSGELFF
TGCGCCAGCAGTGCTGGGCGGGAGGGATCCGGGGAGCTGTTTTTT
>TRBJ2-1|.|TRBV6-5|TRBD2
CASSSSGANNEQFF
TGTGCCAGCAGTTCGAGCGGGGCTAACAATGAGCAGTTCTTC
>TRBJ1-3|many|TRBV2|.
CASSSDENTIYF
TGTGCCAGCAGTTCTGACGAAAACACCATATATTTT
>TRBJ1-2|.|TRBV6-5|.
CASSSTSGGYYGYTF
TGTGCCAGCAGTTCCACTTCCGGCGGCTACTATGGCTACACCTTC
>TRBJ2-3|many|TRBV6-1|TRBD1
CASSWTGQTDTQYF
TGTGCCAGCAGCTGGACAGGACAAACAGATACGCAGTATTTT
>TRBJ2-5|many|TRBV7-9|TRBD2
CASSLAGMGAETQYF
TGTGCCAGCAGCCTAGCGGGAATGGGCGCAGAGACCCAGTACTTC
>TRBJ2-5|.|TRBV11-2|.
CASSLVGQPSYETQYF
TGTGCCAGCAGCTTAGTAGGACAGCCCTCCTACGAGACCCAGTACTTC
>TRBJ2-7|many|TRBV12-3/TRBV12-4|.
CASSLKAGTLPYEQYF
TGTGCCAGCAGTTTAAAGGCCGGGACACTTCCCTACGAGCAGTACTTC